A selection of T cell receptor beta chains follows, all from one sample in a study of T-cell reconstitution after alpha-beta-depleted transplantation in children. TCRdb re-called the PCR reads through MiXCR, storing one row per CDR3 protein. The sample contains about 870,000 distinct CDR3 sequences, less than 20% of which appear only once. This specimen consisted of PBMCs, mostly from graft donor cells, obtained 360 days after TCRalphabeta/CD19-depleted stem cell transplant. The receptors here all came from a male patient younger than 18 who had a stem cell transplant for acute lymphoblastic leukemia, so the T cells may come from the graft donor. Both conserved end residues are part of each CDR3. The D gene is left open where the match is weak. Size is stated for part of the rows, as once, few or many counts, or as a class when the clone is expanded.

>TRBJ2-1|-|TRBV18|-
CASSLKAPTYNEQFF
TGTGCCAGCTCTCTAAAGGCCCCTACTTACAATGAGCAGTTCTTC
>TRBJ2-1|-|TRBV5-1|-
CASSSDPRRSYNEQFF
TGCGCCAGCAGTTCAGACCCGAGGCGGTCCTACAATGAGCAGTTCTTC
>TRBJ1-4|-|TRBV7-9|-
CASKGGATNEKLFF
TGTGCCAGCAAGGGGGGAGCGACTAATGAAAAACTGTTTTTT
>TRBJ2-7|-|TRBV6-5|-
CASSYSSPGSYEQYF
TGTGCCAGCAGTTACTCGAGCCCAGGGTCCTACGAGCAGTACTTC
>TRBJ1-6|-|TRBV6-6|-
CASSYPGPLHF
TGTGCCAGCAGTTACCCCGGGCCCCTCCACTTT
>TRBJ2-2|-|TRBV24-1|-
CATSGTARSNTGELFF
TGTGCCACCAGTGGGACAGCTCGATCGAACACCGGGGAGCTGTTTTTT
>TRBJ1-5|few|TRBV12-3/TRBV12-4|-
CASSTLTGFQPQHF
TGTGCCAGCTCGACCCTTACAGGTTTTCAGCCCCAGCATTTT
>TRBJ2-7|few|TRBV15|-
CATSPPLEQYF
TGTGCCACCAGCCCCCCCCTCGAGCAGTACTTC
>TRBJ1-3|few|TRBV5-1|-
CASSPGQYSGNTIYF
TGCGCCAGCAGCCCCGGCCAGTACTCTGGAAACACCATATATTTT
>TRBJ1-2|once|TRBV18|TRBD1
CASSQTGTEYGYTF
TGTGCCAGCTCACAGACGGGGACAGAGTATGGCTACACCTTC
>TRBJ2-1|few|TRBV30|-
CAWRPRGAFNEQFF
TGTGCCTGGAGGCCCAGAGGGGCCTTCAATGAGCAGTTCTTC
>TRBJ2-1|few|TRBV12-3/TRBV12-4|TRBD1
CASSWYRGPSYNEQFF
TGTGCCAGCAGCTGGTACAGGGGGCCGTCCTACAATGAGCAGTTCTTC
>TRBJ1-1|once|TRBV12-3/TRBV12-4|-
CASIHSFLNTEAFF
TGTGCCAGCATCCACAGTTTTTTAAACACTGAAGCTTTCTTT
>TRBJ2-3|-|TRBV3-1|TRBD2
CASSQVLARHTDTQYF
TGTGCCAGCAGCCAAGTACTAGCGCGACACACAGATACGCAGTATTTT
>TRBJ1-1|few|TRBV29-1|TRBD1
CSVVTGAANTEAFF
TGCAGCGTTGTGACAGGGGCGGCGAACACTGAAGCTTTCTTT
>TRBJ2-4|-|TRBV25-1|-
CASSEYRGRDIQYF
TGTGCCAGCAGTGAATATCGGGGAAGAGACATTCAGTACTTC
>TRBJ2-5|many|TRBV12-3/TRBV12-4|-
CASRQSRETQYF
TGTGCCAGCAGGCAATCAAGGGAGACCCAGTACTTC
>TRBJ2-1|-|TRBV29-1|-
CSVVLGYNEQFF
TGCAGCGTTGTACTCGGGTACAATGAGCAGTTCTTC
>TRBJ2-1|few|TRBV5-1|TRBD2
CAIPLAGAYNEQFF
TGCGCCATCCCACTAGCGGGAGCCTACAATGAGCAGTTCTTC
>TRBJ2-2|few|TRBV12-3/TRBV12-4|TRBD2
CASRFRLAIGELFF
TGTGCCAGCAGATTCCGACTAGCTATCGGGGAGCTGTTTTTT
>TRBJ2-1|few|TRBV6-5|-
CASSQNWDEQFF
TGTGCCAGCAGCCAAAACTGGGATGAGCAGTTCTTC
>TRBJ2-1|-|TRBV12-3/TRBV12-4|-
CASSWSPGINEQFF
TGTGCCAGCAGTTGGAGTCCGGGTATCAATGAGCAGTTCTTC
>TRBJ2-1|few|TRBV27|TRBD2
CASRRSTGTRALFGIEQFF
TGTGCCAGCCGTCGGTCGACCGGGACTAGAGCACTTTTCGGTATTGAGCAGTTCTTC
>TRBJ2-1|few|TRBV9|-
CASSAATARNEQFF
TGTGCCAGCAGCGCCGCGACGGCACGCAATGAGCAGTTCTTC
>TRBJ2-1|-|TRBV4-1|-
CASPEPSSYNEQFF
TGCGCCAGCCCCGAGCCAAGCTCCTACAATGAGCAGTTCTTC
>TRBJ2-5|few|TRBV12-3/TRBV12-4|TRBD2
CASSPYPGGDFQETQYF
TGTGCCAGCAGTCCATACCCCGGGGGGGACTTCCAAGAGACCCAGTACTTC
>TRBJ2-3|many|TRBV7-9|-
CASSSWDQGDTDTQYF
TGTGCCAGCAGCTCTTGGGACCAGGGCGACACAGATACGCAGTATTTT
>TRBJ2-7|-|TRBV4-1|TRBD1
CASSQGTRGHEQYF
TGCGCCAGCAGCCAGGGTACTAGGGGGCACGAGCAGTACTTC
>TRBJ2-5|-|TRBV4-2|-
CASSLSWSQETQYF
TGTGCCAGCAGCCTCAGCTGGTCCCAAGAGACCCAGTACTTC
>TRBJ2-1|-|TRBV2|-
CASRSGTLYNEQFF
TGTGCCAGCAGATCCGGGACGCTCTACAATGAGCAGTTCTTC
>TRBJ2-3|-|TRBV10-3|-
CAISESEATQYF
TGTGCCATCAGTGAGTCGGAGGCTACGCAGTATTTT
>TRBJ2-1|many|TRBV18|TRBD1
CASSPRTGDEQFF
TGTGCCAGCTCACCTCGAACAGGGGATGAGCAGTTCTTC
>TRBJ2-5|-|TRBV21-1|-
CASSKLLGGSETQYF
TGTGCCAGCAGCAAATTGTTGGGGGGCTCAGAGACCCAGTACTTC
>TRBJ2-7|-|TRBV11-2|TRBD1
CASSLYIAAWDSAYEQYF
TGTGCCAGCAGCCTGTATATCGCCGCTTGGGACAGCGCCTACGAGCAGTACTTC
>TRBJ1-4|few|TRBV2|-
CASSPIRPATNEKLFF
TGTGCCAGCAGTCCTATAAGGCCGGCTACTAATGAAAAACTGTTTTTT
>TRBJ2-7|-|TRBV7-9|TRBD2
CASSPRTSVPSEQYF
TGTGCCAGCAGCCCTAGGACTAGCGTTCCCTCCGAGCAGTACTTC
>TRBJ2-2|few|TRBV14|-
CASSHRTVFF
TGTGCCAGCAGCCATAGGACGGTGTTTTTT
>TRBJ1-1|few|TRBV27|TRBD1
CASSLRTGGAMNTEAFF
TGTGCCAGCAGTTTACGGACAGGGGGGGCCATGAACACTGAAGCTTTCTTT
>TRBJ1-4|-|TRBV7-9|-
CASSNPGGFEKLFF
TGTGCCAGCAGCAACCCTGGGGGATTTGAAAAACTGTTTTTT
>TRBJ2-1|-|TRBV20-1|-
CSQSFRSYNEQFF
TGCAGTCAAAGTTTTCGCTCCTACAATGAGCAGTTCTTC
>TRBJ2-1|many|TRBV5-1|-
CASSLGGEQFF
TGTGCCAGCAGCTTAGGGGGTGAGCAGTTCTTC
>TRBJ1-1|few|TRBV29-1|-
CSAGGGTEAFF
TGCAGCGCCGGCGGGGGCACTGAAGCTTTCTTT
>TRBJ1-5|once|TRBV6-5|-
CASSWVGVPQPQHF
TGTGCCAGCAGTTGGGTGGGGGTCCCCCAGCCCCAGCATTTT
>TRBJ2-1|many|TRBV12-3/TRBV12-4|TRBD2
CAIRGLAATNEQFF
TGTGCCATCCGCGGACTAGCGGCAACCAATGAGCAGTTCTTC
>TRBJ2-1|few|TRBV9|-
CASSVVGQGYEQFF
TGTGCCAGCAGCGTAGTGGGTCAGGGCTATGAGCAGTTCTTC
>TRBJ2-2|many|TRBV7-9|-
CASSARYTGELFF
TGTGCCAGCAGCGCTCGATACACCGGGGAGCTGTTTTTT
>TRBJ1-3|few|TRBV5-5|-
CASSFGDVTIYF
TGTGCCAGCAGCTTCGGGGACGTCACCATATATTTT
>TRBJ2-3|many|TRBV4-1|-
CASSQEPAYTDTQYF
TGCGCCAGCAGCCAAGAACCGGCCTACACAGATACGCAGTATTTT
>TRBJ1-1|-|TRBV5-1|-
CASLRPGTTEAFF
TGCGCCAGCCTTAGGCCGGGGACGACTGAAGCTTTCTTT
>TRBJ2-7|few|TRBV29-1|-
CSVGPGSYEQYF
TGCAGCGTAGGCCCAGGGTCCTACGAGCAGTACTTC
>TRBJ2-1|few|TRBV7-9|-
CASSLVALPTNEQFF
TGTGCCAGCAGCTTAGTGGCGCTCCCAACCAATGAGCAGTTCTTC
>TRBJ2-7|many|TRBV5-6|TRBD1
CASSPGTEPYEQYF
TGTGCCAGCAGCCCCGGGACAGAGCCCTACGAGCAGTACTTC
>TRBJ2-3|-|TRBV4-1|TRBD1
CASSHLDRGSTDTQYF
TGCGCCAGCAGCCACCTGGACAGGGGAAGCACAGATACGCAGTATTTT
>TRBJ2-1|few|TRBV6-5|-
CASSYSGARSYNEQFF
TGTGCCAGCAGTTACTCGGGCGCCCGCTCCTACAATGAGCAGTTCTTC